These 18 T cell receptor beta chains were all obtained from the same sample, sequenced in a study of blood T cell repertoires in COVID-19 (dated by TCRdb to about 2020). The library was built by means of the immunoSEQ multiplex PCR assay. In its TCRdb copy, this immuneACCESS table keeps in-frame sequences only and misses some clones. Where compared with another copy, unresolved V genes explain less than half of these, and the others have no known cause. A total of fewer than 350,000 clones appear in this sample, roughly 91% of them only once. The ten largest clones take up 4.6% of the sample. The sequencing sample was made of peripheral blood. These TCRs come from a man in his forties with acute or convalescent COVID-19.

The CDR3 bases are TGTGCCAGCAGCTTAGAAAGGGGGCGTCGGGATGGCTACACCTTC. It translates to CASSLERGRRDGYTF. J is TRBJ1-2 and V is TRBV7-2, with 7 bases aligning to TRBD1. The CDR3 is made up of 15 amino acids. The V and J ends lost 1 base and 6 bases, in that order; junction bases with no gene match: 8. Germline V gene lookup returns CDR1 SGHTA and CDR2 FQGNSA. The full variable domain, completed using reference TRBV7-2 and TRBJ1-2, is GAGVSQSPSNKVTEKGKDVELRCDPISGHTALYWYRQSLGQGLEFLIYFQGNSAPDKSGLPSDRFSAERTGGSVSTLTIQRTQQEDSAVYLCASSLERGRRDGYTFGSGTRLTVV.

The chain combines TRBV27 with TRBJ1-5, with D possibly matching TRBD1 (5 bases). The CDR3 is 15 residues long. V was shortened by 5 bases and J by 1 base, with 12 bases between the two germline ends. Germline CDR1 and CDR2: MNHEY and SMNVEV (reference sequence). CDR3 region: CASSPQGRSNQPQHF. CDR3 bases: TGTGCCAGCAGTCCCCAGGGAAGGAGCAATCAGCCCCAGCATTTT.

This chain uses TRBV5-4 with TRBJ1-2, with D perhaps TRBD1 (6 bases). CDR1 is SGHNT and CDR2 is YYREEE in the germline V gene (reference sequence). The CDR3 loop spans 13 amino acids. With 5 bases removed from V and 8 bases from J, the gap between germline ends came to 16 bases. The CDR3 sequence is CASSPQGTRGYTF. In DNA form, the CDR3 reads TGTGCCAGCAGTCCCCAGGGGACGAGGGGCTACACCTTC.

This clone has a single count. The CDR3 bases are TGTGCCTGGAGTGTACGGGGAGTTATCTATGGCTACACCTTC. This codes for CAWSVRGVIYGYTF. This chain connects TRBV30 to TRBJ1-2; D is unresolved. Germline loops: CDR1 GTSNPN, CDR2 SVGIG (reference sequence). The CDR3 has 14 amino acids. V shed 0 bases and J shed 4 bases, with 12 bases lying between them.

The rearrangement uses TRBV7-6 and TRBJ2-3; D is ambiguous. Germline V gene sequence: CDR1 SGHVS, CDR2 FNYEAQ. This CDR3 has 18 residues. The V end lost 1 base, the J end lost 0 bases, and 17 bases lay between the germline ends. The CDR3 here is CASSLGVATQTSTDTQYF. CDR3 nucleotides: TGTGCCAGCAGCTTAGGAGTAGCCACGCAAACTAGCACAGATACGCAGTATTTT. Based on the CDR3 plus reference TRBV7-6 and TRBJ2-3, the full variable domain is GAGVSQSPRYKVTKRGQDVALRCDPISGHVSLYWYRQALGQGPEFLTYFNYEAQQDKSGLPNDRFSAERPEGSISTLTIQRTEQRDSAMYRCASSLGVATQTSTDTQYFGPGTRLTVL.

This clone was observed a few times. This chain links TRBV3-1 (or the pseudogene TRBV3-2) with TRBJ2-7; D is unresolved. V lost 1 base to trimming and J lost 3 bases, with 22 bases between them. Germline loops: CDR1 LGHDT, CDR2 YNNKEL (reference sequence). This CDR3 spans 18 amino acids. The CDR3 reads CASSQGQVVVPKNYEQYF. The CDR3 DNA follows: TGTGCCAGCAGCCAAGGTCAGGTGGTGGTCCCCAAAAACTACGAGCAGTACTTC.

The V call is TRBV7-9, the J call TRBJ1-2; 8 nucleotides match TRBD1. Trimming at V came to 2 bases and at J to 10 bases, leaving 9 bases not matched to a gene. From germline, CDR1 is SEHNR and CDR2 FQNEAQ (reference sequence). The CDR3 runs 14 residues. The CDR3 nucleotides are TGTGCCAGCAGCTTACCGTTTCCGACAGGGGACTACACCTTC. Translating it yields CASSLPFPTGDYTF.

The J gene is TRBJ1-2, the V gene TRBV6-1; D is unresolved. Trimming took 0 bases from V and 2 from J, leaving 10 bases between them. The CDR3 is made up of 15 amino acids. CDR1 MNHNS and CDR2 SASEGT come from the germline V gene. CDR3 sequence reads: CASSEALTLNYGYTF. DNA of the CDR3: TGTGCCAGCAGTGAAGCGCTTACTTTAAACTATGGCTACACCTTC.

This clone showed up just once. This sequence joins TRBV2 and TRBJ2-3; the match to TRBD1 covers 8 bases. Germline CDR1 and CDR2: SNHLY and FYNNEI. With V trimmed by 6 bases and J by 8 bases, 4 bases remained unmatched. There are 12 residues in the CDR3. This CDR3 reads CASRTGAGTQYF. CDR3 coding DNA: TGTGCCAGCAGGACAGGGGCTGGTACGCAGTATTTT. The variable domain in full, completed from reference TRBV2 and TRBJ2-3, reads EPEVTQTPSHQVTQMGQEVILRCVPISNHLYFYWYRQILGQKVEFLVSFYNNEISEKSEIFDDQFSVERPDGSNFTLKIRSTKLEDSAMYFCASRTGAGTQYFGPGTRLTVL.

V is TRBV18 and J is TRBJ1-5, with 9 positions matching TRBD1. Germline-derived CDR1 and CDR2 are KGHSH and LQKENI. There are 14 residues in the CDR3. Trimming cost V 4 bases and J 6 bases; bases outside gene matches: 4. CDR3 in DNA: TGTGCCAGCTCACGGGGACAGGGAGGTCAGCCCCAGCATTTT. Translating gives CASSRGQGGQPQHF.

This clone has only one observation. The chain recombines TRBV24-1 with TRBJ1-1; D not resolved. Per the germline V gene, CDR1 is KGHDR and CDR2 is SFDVKD. This CDR3 contains 15 residues. The V end lost 3 bases, the J end lost 1 base, and 11 bases lay between the germline ends. Written as DNA, the CDR3 is TGTGCCACCAGTGATCCCCGGGGTGGGAACACTGAAGCTTTCTTT. It codes for CATSDPRGGNTEAFF.

The rearrangement links TRBV7-6 to TRBJ1-1, with 7 bases lining up with TRBD1. CDR1 is SGHVS, CDR2 FNYEAQ, per germline. V lost 4 bases and J lost 4; bases outside the gene matches: 9. There are 15 residues in the CDR3. DNA for the CDR3: TGTGCCAGCAGCTCCCCCCAGGGGGTGAGCACTGAAGCTTTCTTT. Its protein is CASSSPQGVSTEAFF.

The chain recombines TRBV19 with TRBJ2-2, with TRBD1 matching over 10 bases. This CDR3 region has 16 residues. Germline values: CDR1 LNHDA, CDR2 SQIVND (reference sequence). After removal of 5 bases from V and 8 bases from J, the junction contained 11 bases not matched to a gene. CDR3 DNA: TGTGCCAGTAGTGTCCCGGGACAGGGGTTTGTGGGGGAGCTGTTTTTT. Protein product: CASSVPGQGFVGELFF.

The rearrangement links TRBV5-5 to TRBJ1-1, with 7 bases that match TRBD1. Germline CDR1 SGHKS, CDR2 YYEKEE (reference sequence). This CDR3 has 14 amino acids. The junction had 4 bases not matched to a gene; V was cut back by 1 base and J by 4 bases. The CDR3 nucleotides read TGTGCCAGCAGCTTGTTTACAGGGGCCACTGAAGCTTTCTTT. As protein: CASSLFTGATEAFF.

The chain uses TRBV2 and TRBJ2-7; D is perhaps TRBD2 (6 bases). Germline V gene sequence: CDR1 SNHLY, CDR2 FYNNEI. The CDR3 is made up of 13 amino acids. V dropped 11 bases and J dropped 2 bases, with 16 bases sitting between them. This chain's CDR3 is CAGRPGRTYEQYF. In DNA, the CDR3 is TGTGCCGGGAGGCCGGGTCGGACCTACGAGCAGTACTTC.

The rearrangement joins TRBV29-1 to TRBJ1-1; 8 bases fit TRBD1. The CDR3 covers 14 residues. V lost 1 base and J lost 5; bases outside the gene matches: 6. Germline V gives CDR1 SQVTM, CDR2 ANQGSEA. The CDR3 sequence is CSVEVAGGGTEAFF. The CDR3 DNA reads TGCAGCGTTGAAGTTGCAGGGGGCGGGACTGAAGCTTTCTTT.

The chain uses TRBV9 and TRBJ2-3; 9 bases align to TRBD1. The V gene end was trimmed by 4 bases and the J gene end by 4 bases; junction bases not matched to a gene: 10. The CDR3 is 16 residues long. Per germline, CDR1 SGDLS and CDR2 YYNGEE. CDR3 sequence reads: CASSTYETGGADTQYF. The DNA for the CDR3 is TGTGCCAGCAGCACCTATGAGACAGGGGGGGCAGATACGCAGTATTTT.

V is TRBV10-3 and J is TRBJ1-4, with a tentative D call TRBD1 (5 bases). The germline CDR1 and CDR2 sequences are ENHRY and SYGVKD. CDR3 length: 13 residues. The V end lost 5 bases, the J end lost 4 bases, and 8 bases lay between the germline ends. CDR3 sequence: CAISSRDNEKLFF. In DNA form, the CDR3 reads TGTGCCATCAGTAGCAGGGATAATGAAAAACTGTTTTTT.